This T cell receptor (beta chain) was found in a study of CD8 T cells in Susac syndrome. Looked up from germline, CDR1 is MDHEN and CDR2 is SYDVKM. CDR3 size: 15 residues. The V gene lost 10 bases and the J gene lost 2 bases, with 18 bases spanning the gap. Reverse transcription of about 0.45 to 1 ug RNA was performed with random hexamers. Amplification of TCR beta CDR3 spanned 54 Vbeta and 13 Jbeta via immunoSEQ multiplex PCR. Each CDR3 protein gets one entry after TCRdb re-called the immunoSEQ multiplex PCR reads with MiXCR. The sample has roughly 200,000 distinct CDR3 sequences, 90% to 95% seen once.

Sequencing used CD4+ T cells from PBMCs. This chain links TRBV28 with TRBJ2-1; unclear D gene. This TCR came from a human donor in good health. The CDR3 coding sequence is TGTGCCATCAAACACCAGGAGCAGGCCTACAATGAGCAGTTCTTC. Protein sequence: CAIKHQEQAYNEQFF. Looking up the rest from reference TRBV28 and TRBJ2-1 gives the full variable domain: DVKVTQSSRYLVKRTGEKVFLECVQDMDHENMFWYRQDPGLGLRLIYFSYDVKMKEKGDIPEGYSVSREKKERFSLILESASTNQTSMYLCAIKHQEQAYNEQFFGPGTRLTVL.